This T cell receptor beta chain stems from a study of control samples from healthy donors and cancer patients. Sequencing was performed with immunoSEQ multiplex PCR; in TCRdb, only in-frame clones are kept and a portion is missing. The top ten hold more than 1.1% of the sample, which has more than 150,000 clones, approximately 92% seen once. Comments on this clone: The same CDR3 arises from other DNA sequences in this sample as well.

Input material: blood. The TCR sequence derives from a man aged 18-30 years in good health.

The CDR3 loop reads CASSLTGNSPLHF. CDR3 DNA sequence: TGTGCCAGCAGTTTAACGGGAAATTCACCCCTCCACTTT. V usage is TRBV12-3 or TRBV12-4 and J usage is TRBJ1-6; no clear D. Trimming removed 2 bases from V and 7 bases from J, with 6 bases in between. The CDR3 has 13 amino acids.